One sample yielded the 18 T cell receptor beta chains listed below, sequenced in a study of blood T cell repertoires in COVID-19. Libraries were prepared by immunoSEQ multiplex PCR; TCRdb keeps only in-frame clonotypes and omits some of them. The data hold 190,000 or so clones, with approximately 86% observed a single time. The sequenced material came from peripheral blood. Receptors were obtained from a woman of 80 years or more with acute or convalescent COVID-19.

The rearrangement links TRBV12-3 or TRBV12-4 to TRBJ1-1; D ambiguous. The CDR3 length is 13 residues. Trimming cost V 10 bases and J 6 bases, with 18 bases left between them. The CDR3 DNA is TGTGCCACCTCCGAGGGTACCGTGGCTGAAGCTTTCTTT. Amino acids: CATSEGTVAEAFF.

The chain joins TRBV20-1 to TRBJ2-3; D not resolved. The CDR3 runs 11 residues. The V end was cut by 3 bases, the J end by 6 bases, with 7 bases between. Germline lookup yields CDR1 DFQATT and CDR2 SNEGSKA (reference sequence). CDR3: CSASGPDTQYF. As DNA, the CDR3 is TGCAGTGCTAGTGGGCCGGATACGCAGTATTTT.

The chain combines TRBV5-1 with TRBJ2-7; 14 bases line up with TRBD2. Germline V gene sequence: CDR1 SGHRS, CDR2 YFSETQ. The CDR3 spans 14 residues. The junction had 0 bases not matched to a gene; V was cut back by 4 bases and J by 3 bases. CDR3 residues: CASSGTSGSYEQYF. The CDR3 nucleotides are TGCGCCAGCAGCGGGACTAGCGGGAGCTACGAGCAGTACTTC.

The chain couples TRBV20-1 to TRBJ2-3; 8 bases match TRBD1. Germline-derived CDR1 and CDR2 are DFQATT and SNEGSKA (reference sequence). Trimming took 3 bases from V and 2 from J; bases not matched to a gene: 10. This CDR3 region has 16 residues. In DNA, the CDR3 is TGCAGTGCTAGTGACAGGGGAACGTCCAACACAGATACGCAGTATTTT. This encodes CSASDRGTSNTDTQYF.

This sequence joins TRBV4-2 and TRBJ2-6, with D maybe TRBD1 (6 bases). The CDR3 runs 15 residues. V was cut by 4 bases and J by 1 base, with 8 bases left in between. Germline lookup yields CDR1 LGHNA and CDR2 YNFKEQ. The CDR3 loop reads CASSPRGSGANVLTF. The CDR3, as DNA: TGTGCCAGCAGCCCCAGGGGATCTGGGGCCAACGTCCTGACTTTC.

The genes are TRBV11-2 and TRBJ2-5; D is ambiguous. The CDR3 has 15 amino acids. Trimming shortened V by 1 base and J by 5 bases, and 14 bases separated the two germline ends. Per germline, CDR1 SGHAT and CDR2 FQNNGV. DNA of the CDR3: TGTGCCAGCAGCTTAGCTCGGGTTGCGGCGGAGACCCAGTACTTC. Translation gives CASSLARVAAETQYF. The full variable domain, in which reference TRBV11-2 and TRBJ2-5 provide the parts outside the CDR3, is EAGVAQSPRYKIIEKRQSVAFWCNPISGHATLYWYQQILGQGPKLLIQFQNNGVVDDSQLPKDRFSAERLKGVDSTLKIQPAKLEDSAVYLCASSLARVAAETQYFGPGTRLLVL.

J is TRBJ1-1 and V is TRBV3-1 (or the pseudogene TRBV3-2); possible D gene TRBD1, 6 bases. The V end was cut by 8 bases, the J end by 5 bases, with 18 bases between. This CDR3 has 14 residues. Germline V gene sequence: CDR1 LGHDT, CDR2 YNNKEL (reference sequence). CDR3 nucleotides: TGTGCCAGCTCTGACTCAGGGGATGGGACTGAAGCTTTCTTT. It yields the protein CASSDSGDGTEAFF.

The chain recombines TRBV19 with TRBJ1-2, with 7 bases matching TRBD1. The germline V gene encodes CDR1 LNHDA and CDR2 SQIVND (reference sequence). V trimming: 5 bases; J trimming: 4 bases; junction bases outside the gene matches: 4. This CDR3 has 13 residues. The CDR3 nucleotides are TGTGCCAGTAGTCCGGGACAGAGCTATGGCTACACCTTC. Encoded protein: CASSPGQSYGYTF.

This clone appeared once. This chain joins TRBV5-1 and TRBJ1-4; D is ambiguous. CDR1 is SGHRS, CDR2 YFSETQ, per germline. Trimming cost V 4 bases and J 6 bases, with 16 bases left between them. The CDR3 runs to 15 residues. The DNA of the CDR3 is TGCGCCAGCAGCGAGGTGGGGTTGAGGGATGAAAAACTGTTTTTT. It is translated as CASSEVGLRDEKLFF.

The V and J genes are TRBV7-2 and TRBJ2-3, with 15 positions matching TRBD2. Looked up from germline, CDR1 is SGHTA and CDR2 is FQGNSA. After removal of 5 bases from V and 3 bases from J, the junction contained 3 bases not matched to a gene. The CDR3 extends over 16 amino acids. Written as DNA, the CDR3 is TGTGCCAGCAGCCCGGGACTAGCGGGAGGAACAGATACGCAGTATTTT. This sequence encodes CASSPGLAGGTDTQYF.

This clone came up a few times. This chain uses TRBV2 with TRBJ2-7; no clear D gene. The CDR3 loop spans 14 amino acids. The V end lost 0 bases, the J end lost 0 bases, and 6 bases lay between the germline ends. Germline V gives CDR1 SNHLY, CDR2 FYNNEI. CDR3 DNA: TGTGCCAGCAGTGAAGCTCACAACTCCTACGAGCAGTACTTC. This gives the protein CASSEAHNSYEQYF.

This chain connects TRBV5-1 to TRBJ1-1, with a weak D call TRBD1 (6 bases). Germline-derived CDR1 and CDR2 are SGHRS and YFSETQ. V shed 4 bases and J shed 0 bases, with 13 bases lying between them. The CDR3 contains 15 residues. The CDR3 loop is CASSPGGRLNTEAFF. The CDR3 DNA sequence: TGCGCCAGCAGCCCGGGGGGCCGGCTGAACACTGAAGCTTTCTTT.

V is TRBV30 and J is TRBJ2-2; unclear D gene. Trimming took off 0 bases at V and 6 bases at J, with 8 bases between the two ends. Germline V lookup: CDR1 GTSNPN, CDR2 SVGIG (reference sequence). This CDR3 has 13 residues. DNA for the CDR3: TGTGCCTGGAGTGTAGAGAGTCCCGGGGAGCTGTTTTTT. This translates into CAWSVESPGELFF.

V usage is TRBV10-2 and J usage is TRBJ2-1, with a weak D call TRBD2 (6 bases). Germline values: CDR1 WSHSY, CDR2 SAAADI. Between the trimmed V and J ends, which lost 7 bases and 10 bases, there was a span of 20 bases. The CDR3 extends over 14 amino acids. CDR3 region: CASTSSGRAGEQFF. DNA of the CDR3: TGCGCCAGCACCTCGTCGGGGCGTGCGGGGGAGCAGTTCTTC.

The chain recombines TRBV23-1 with TRBJ2-7; 8 bases agree with TRBD1. TRBV23-1 is an ORF for which the function is uncertain. The V segment lost 0 bases and the J segment 6 bases; nucleotides outside the gene matches: 7. The CDR3 is 15 residues long. CDR3 sequence: CASSQSRGRSGEQYF. For the CDR3, the DNA is TGCGCCAGCAGTCAATCCAGGGGGCGTTCTGGCGAGCAGTACTTC.

J is TRBJ2-2 and V is TRBV7-3, with 15 bases identical to TRBD2. V was clipped by 1 base and J by 2 bases; unmatched bases: 8. Per germline, CDR1 SGHTA and CDR2 FQGTGA. The CDR3 has 20 amino acids. This CDR3 reads CASSLIAGTSGRLNTGELFF. The CDR3 nucleotides read TGTGCCAGCAGCTTAATAGCCGGGACTAGCGGGAGGCTTAACACCGGGGAGCTGTTTTTT. Using reference TRBV7-3 and TRBJ2-2 for the parts outside the CDR3, the full variable domain is GAGVSQTPSNKVTEKGKYVELRCDPISGHTALYWYRQSLGQGPEFLIYFQGTGAADDSGLPNDRFFAVRPEGSVSTLKIQRTERGDSAVYLCASSLIAGTSGRLNTGELFFGEGSRLTVL.

The chain joins TRBV19 to TRBJ1-5; the D gene is possibly TRBD1 (5 bases). The CDR3 has 19 amino acids. Trimming removed 4 bases at V and 0 bases at J, with 22 bases between. Germline CDR1 is LNHDA and CDR2 is SQIVND (reference sequence). CDR3 loop: CASSTRGSLRGISNQPQHF. The CDR3, as DNA: TGTGCCAGTAGTACTAGGGGCTCGTTGCGGGGAATTAGCAATCAGCCCCAGCATTTT.

This chain links TRBV7-2 with TRBJ2-2; D might be TRBD1 (6 bases). CDR3 length: 15 residues. Germline V gene sequence: CDR1 SGHTA, CDR2 FQGNSA. Trimming removed 5 bases from V and 1 base from J, with 11 bases in between. CDR3 region: CASSPGTLNTGELFF. The DNA for the CDR3 is TGTGCCAGCAGCCCAGGGACACTGAACACCGGGGAGCTGTTTTTT.